Listed below are T cell receptor beta chains from one sample, sequenced in a study of control samples from healthy donors and cancer patients. The data were produced by immunoSEQ multiplex PCR, yet TCRdb's version contains in-frame clones alone and is incomplete. The table includes 150,000 to 200,000 clones, 70% to 90% detected once. Sequencing was done on a sample of blood. Receptor source: a young man in good health. The conserved cysteine and the conserved F or W are not part of the CDR3 here.

v_call | cdr3_aa
TRBV5-1 | ASSLEKGRDEQY
TRBV28 | ASSRGQTSNQPQH
TRBV7-3 | ASSSEFSGANVLT
TRBV7-2 | ASSLVGGGSETQH
TRBV7-9 | ASSLEGPTI
TRBV7-2 | ASSQTSGRTGELF
TRBV7-8 | ASSQRVQNTGELF
TRBV6-1 | ASSVSQGPNSNTGELF
TRBV7-8 | ASSLGFNSPLH
TRBV5-1 | ASSLAYEQY
TRBV5-4 | ASSLGGLTSGNTIY
TRBV5-8 | ASSSDRGNTIY
TRBV5-1 | ASSLPDNGYT
TRBV5-1 | ASSMGSSGATYEQY
TRBV28 | ASRGGVRAYNSPLH
TRBV3-1/TRBV3-2 | ASSHSGGLYEQY
TRBV6-1 | ASSEVGGVDRTYEQY
TRBV6-6 | ASNKRGGDNEQF
TRBV6-1 | ASSEGGDTQY
TRBV13 | ASSPRPDTQY
TRBV27 | ASRSLGASYNEQF
TRBV6-5 | ASSYEGHLTRGEQY